A single T cell receptor (beta chain) is shown here with its context. This sample is part of a study of T cell responses to AZD1222 COVID-19 vaccine. Data came from immunoSEQ multiplex PCR; TCRdb stores just in-frame clones and leaves some out. Among over 20,000 clones listed, roughly 91% were seen once. The sequence was obtained from an adult who received the AZD1222 COVID-19 vaccine. Sequences were derived from peripheral blood, sampled 28 days after the second AZD1222 dose.

The CDR3 protein is CASSFGSNYGYTF. The CDR3 DNA sequence: TGTGCCAGCAGCTTCGGTAGCAACTATGGCTACACCTTC. This chain joins TRBV11-1 and TRBJ1-2; no firm D call. This CDR3 has 13 residues. V was trimmed by 3 bases and J by 2 bases, leaving 7 bases between them. CDR1 is SGHAT, CDR2 FQDESV, per germline (reference sequence). Variable domain in full (rest from reference TRBV11-1 and TRBJ1-2): EAEVAQSPRYKITEKSQAVAFWCDPISGHATLYWYRQILGQGPELLVQFQDESVVDDSQLPKDRFSAERLKGVDSTLKIQPAELGDSAMYLCASSFGSNYGYTFGSGTRLTVV.